This is a list of T cell receptor beta chains from one sample in a study of blood T cell repertoires in COVID-19. Sequenced by immunoSEQ multiplex PCR; TCRdb stores in-frame clones only, minus some. This sample has about 170,000 clones; around 82% occur once, and the top ten carry around 7%. The specimen sequenced was peripheral blood. All receptors derive from a woman aged 40 to 50 with COVID-19, enrolled during active disease. The CDR3 runs from the conserved cysteine through the conserved F or W.

j_gene: TRBJ2-7
v_gene: TRBV24-1
CDR3aa: CATSDPGTRSDEQYF

j_gene: TRBJ1-1
v_gene: TRBV6-5
CDR3aa: CASRNTGTLNTEAFF

j_gene: TRBJ2-5
v_gene: TRBV28
CDR3aa: CASSLQGQETQYF

j_gene: TRBJ1-1
v_gene: TRBV5-5
CDR3aa: CASSPAPGGWTEAFF

j_gene: TRBJ2-3
v_gene: TRBV12-5
CDR3aa: CASAGSHDTQYF

j_gene: TRBJ2-7
v_gene: TRBV10-1
CDR3aa: CASSGLAGVEQYF

j_gene: TRBJ1-2
v_gene: TRBV3-1/TRBV3-2
CDR3aa: CASSPQGGPNYGYTF

j_gene: TRBJ2-5
v_gene: TRBV30
CDR3aa: CAWRGDYGETQYF

j_gene: TRBJ2-7
v_gene: TRBV20-1
CDR3aa: CSASPLAGANEQYF

j_gene: TRBJ2-7
v_gene: TRBV7-2
CDR3aa: CASSISYEQYF

j_gene: TRBJ2-1
v_gene: TRBV5-1
CDR3aa: CASSLGAGRNEQFF

j_gene: TRBJ2-1
v_gene: TRBV28
CDR3aa: CASTTPQGLSFGEQFF

j_gene: TRBJ2-5
v_gene: TRBV9
CDR3aa: CASSVEPGEETQYF

j_gene: TRBJ2-3
v_gene: TRBV6-5
CDR3aa: CASNKEPGTDTQYF

j_gene: TRBJ1-6
v_gene: TRBV30
CDR3aa: CAWSYGTGGLSPLHF

j_gene: TRBJ2-3
v_gene: TRBV27
CDR3aa: CASSTDRPEFTDTQYF

j_gene: TRBJ2-6
v_gene: TRBV6-6
CDR3aa: CASSLRDRGEAGANVLTF

j_gene: TRBJ1-5
v_gene: TRBV7-2
CDR3aa: CASSLPGRGDQPQHF

j_gene: TRBJ1-2
v_gene: TRBV12-3/TRBV12-4
CDR3aa: CASSRGGYGYTF

j_gene: TRBJ1-5
v_gene: TRBV20-1
CDR3aa: CSASYEGPQHF

j_gene: TRBJ1-1
v_gene: TRBV27
CDR3aa: CASRREGITEAFF

j_gene: TRBJ2-3
v_gene: TRBV5-1
CDR3aa: CASSLTPAGSSRDTQYF

j_gene: TRBJ1-2
v_gene: TRBV29-1
CDR3aa: CSVGQGVGYGYTF

j_gene: TRBJ1-4
v_gene: TRBV2
CDR3aa: CASSQAGGMEKLFF

j_gene: TRBJ2-1
v_gene: TRBV2
CDR3aa: CASVNWLSNNEQFF

j_gene: TRBJ1-5
v_gene: TRBV30
CDR3aa: CAWSVLVGPQHF

j_gene: TRBJ2-7
v_gene: TRBV28
CDR3aa: CASAYGSGRRDEQYF

j_gene: TRBJ1-2
v_gene: TRBV30
CDR3aa: CAWTGFSPGRSGYTF

j_gene: TRBJ2-5
v_gene: TRBV7-2
CDR3aa: CASSSRTGRETQYF

j_gene: TRBJ1-1
v_gene: TRBV6-5
CDR3aa: CASRTGTGVGTEAFF

j_gene: TRBJ2-1
v_gene: TRBV7-9
CDR3aa: CASSLFGGENEQFF

j_gene: TRBJ1-4
v_gene: TRBV11-2
CDR3aa: CASSFNNEKLFF

j_gene: TRBJ2-1
v_gene: TRBV28
CDR3aa: CAVQGQAYNEQFF

j_gene: TRBJ1-1
v_gene: TRBV6-1
CDR3aa: CASSELGSLEAFF

j_gene: TRBJ2-5
v_gene: TRBV20-1
CDR3aa: CSALVVETQYF

j_gene: TRBJ1-2
v_gene: TRBV12-3/TRBV12-4
CDR3aa: CASSLHRYGYTF

j_gene: TRBJ2-7
v_gene: TRBV10-3
CDR3aa: CAISEGGSGHEQYF

j_gene: TRBJ2-2
v_gene: TRBV7-9
CDR3aa: CASSSRQGGAGELFF

j_gene: TRBJ1-1
v_gene: TRBV18
CDR3aa: CASSPSGAEAFF

j_gene: TRBJ2-1
v_gene: TRBV12-3/TRBV12-4
CDR3aa: CASSSSTGEQFF

j_gene: TRBJ2-7
v_gene: TRBV28
CDR3aa: CASSNPNRGHYEQYF

j_gene: TRBJ1-6
v_gene: TRBV28
CDR3aa: CASSRTGTVNSPLHF

j_gene: TRBJ1-4
v_gene: TRBV30
CDR3aa: CAWSRGLATNEKLFF

j_gene: TRBJ2-5
v_gene: TRBV5-1
CDR3aa: CASSDPGQGPHGTQYF

j_gene: TRBJ2-3
v_gene: TRBV27
CDR3aa: CASQSGVTDTQYF

j_gene: TRBJ2-1
v_gene: TRBV12-3/TRBV12-4
CDR3aa: CATKGVGNEQFF

j_gene: TRBJ1-1
v_gene: TRBV28
CDR3aa: CASSQSPWGTGDQAFF

j_gene: TRBJ2-2
v_gene: TRBV28
CDR3aa: CASLEGRKQGSGELFF

j_gene: TRBJ2-1
v_gene: TRBV9
CDR3aa: CASSSRDRGDGNEQFF

j_gene: TRBJ2-7
v_gene: TRBV29-1
CDR3aa: CSVGRGEQYF

j_gene: TRBJ2-2
v_gene: TRBV7-2
CDR3aa: CASSLGGGVVTGELFF

j_gene: TRBJ2-3
v_gene: TRBV6-5
CDR3aa: CASNRESTDTQYF

j_gene: TRBJ2-5
v_gene: TRBV7-3
CDR3aa: CASSAGGETQYF

j_gene: TRBJ1-5
v_gene: TRBV6-1
CDR3aa: CASSEGAGNQPQHF

j_gene: TRBJ1-6
v_gene: TRBV5-4
CDR3aa: CASSLEVRGHSPLHF

j_gene: TRBJ1-1
v_gene: TRBV28
CDR3aa: CASSWGHTEAFF

j_gene: TRBJ1-5
v_gene: TRBV2
CDR3aa: CASSELGQGVQPQHF

j_gene: TRBJ1-4
v_gene: TRBV15
CDR3aa: CATSRGTVEKLFF